These 14 T cell receptor beta chains were sequenced from one sample in a study of shared clonotypes between healthy human individuals. Repertoires were generated with immunoSEQ multiplex PCR, while TCRdb's copy carries only in-frame clones and drops some. In the table there are some 2,500,000 clones, roughly 92% of which are singletons. Sequences were obtained from naive CD4+ T cells from PBMCs. Described subset: CD45RA+ positively selected. The receptors were sampled from a man aged 18 to 29 in good health. Some clones in this sample may be carry-over from other donors' samples.

The chain has TRBV4-1 and TRBJ2-7, with D tentatively TRBD1 (6 bases). Trimming took 1 base from V and 6 from J, leaving 16 bases between them. Germline V lookup: CDR1 MGHRA, CDR2 YSYEKL. The CDR3 length is 15 residues. The CDR3 DNA sequence: TGCGCCAGCAGCCAAGTCGGCGCGGTAGGGGGCGAGCAGTACTTC. The encoded protein is CASSQVGAVGGEQYF.

The gene calls are TRBV11-2 and TRBJ1-1; 7 bases align to TRBD1. Germline trimming cut 5 bases from V and 4 bases from J; bases unmatched to any gene: 10. The CDR3 runs to 15 residues. Per germline, CDR1 SGHAT and CDR2 FQNNGV. This chain's CDR3 is CASSTTGSAGTEAFF. CDR3 DNA: TGTGCCAGCAGCACGACAGGGAGTGCGGGCACTGAAGCTTTCTTT.

The chain uses TRBV11-2 and TRBJ1-1; D possibly corresponds to TRBD1 (5 bases). Per the germline V gene, CDR1 is SGHAT and CDR2 is FQNNGV. The CDR3 sequence is 17 residues long. V lost 1 base to trimming and J lost 1 base, with 16 bases between them. The CDR3 spells CASSLGVYVGENTEAFF. For the CDR3, the DNA is TGTGCCAGCAGCTTAGGGGTGTATGTAGGGGAGAACACTGAAGCTTTCTTT.

The rearrangement joins TRBV6-6 to TRBJ2-1, with D possibly matching TRBD2 (5 bases). Trimming removed 5 bases at V and 10 bases at J, with 15 bases between. The CDR3 runs to 13 residues. Germline lookup yields CDR1 MNHNY and CDR2 SVGAGI (reference sequence). The DNA for the CDR3 is TGTGCCAGCAGTCGGGAACACGGGCAGGAGCAGTTCTTC. This sequence encodes CASSREHGQEQFF.

V is TRBV30 and J is TRBJ2-5; D is unresolved. Germline V gene lookup returns CDR1 GTSNPN and CDR2 SVGIG (reference sequence). The CDR3 has 12 residues. V was cut by 3 bases and J by 8 bases, with 13 bases left in between. CDR3 sequence: CAWSSSTLTQYF. The CDR3 DNA is TGTGCCTGGAGCTCCTCAACCCTCACCCAGTACTTC.

The DNA of the CDR3 is TGTGCCAGCAGTTTAGGACAGGGTGTCACTGAAGCTTTCTTT. Its translation is CASSLGQGVTEAFF. This sequence joins TRBV27 and TRBJ1-1; 8 bases align to TRBD1. Germline V gene data show CDR1 as MNHEY and CDR2 as SMNVEV (reference sequence). The CDR3 consists of 14 residues. The trim removed 2 bases at V and 4 bases at J, leaving 3 bases unmatched.

The chain uses TRBV6-1 and TRBJ1-3; no firm D call. Germline V gene sequence: CDR1 MNHNS, CDR2 SASEGT. V lost 7 bases, J lost 0 bases, and 10 bases lay in between. This CDR3 spans 14 amino acids. The CDR3 DNA sequence: TGTGCCAGCAACCCCGAGGACTCTGGAAACACCATATATTTT. This encodes CASNPEDSGNTIYF.

V is TRBV19 and J is TRBJ2-1, with D possibly TRBD2 on 6 matching bases. V was cut by 3 bases and J by 5 bases, with 14 bases left in between. CDR1 is LNHDA, CDR2 SQIVND, per germline (reference sequence). CDR3 length: 15 amino acids. DNA of the CDR3: TGTGCCAGTAGTATCCGGGCGGGAAGTCACAATGAGCAGTTCTTC. This translates into CASSIRAGSHNEQFF.

The chain has TRBV28 and TRBJ2-7; D is perhaps TRBD2 (7 bases). Deletions cut 9 bases from V and 6 bases from J, with 21 bases between. The CDR3 loop spans 14 amino acids. The V gene's germline CDR1 is MDHEN and CDR2 SYDVKM. The CDR3 sequence: CASVRGGAAFEQYF. CDR3 nucleotides: TGTGCCAGTGTCCGCGGGGGCGCGGCGTTCGAGCAGTACTTC.

The rearrangement joins TRBV2 to TRBJ1-1; D is perhaps TRBD1 (5 bases). V was trimmed by 7 bases and J by 3 bases, leaving 12 bases between them. The CDR3 is made up of 13 amino acids. CDR1 and CDR2 (germline): SNHLY, FYNNEI. CDR3: CASTASGDTEAFF. Here the CDR3 DNA reads TGTGCCAGCACGGCTTCGGGGGACACTGAAGCTTTCTTT.

The V gene is TRBV10-3, the J gene TRBJ1-1; possibly TRBD1 for D (6 bases). The germline V gene encodes CDR1 ENHRY and CDR2 SYGVKD. The CDR3 is made up of 15 amino acids. The ends were cut back, 3 bases at V and 1 base at J, with 12 bases in the middle. The CDR3 DNA reads as TGTGCCATCAGTGACCAGGACAGACCGAACACTGAAGCTTTCTTT. The encoded protein is CAISDQDRPNTEAFF.

The chain couples TRBV14 to TRBJ2-2; D assignment may be TRBD1 or TRBD2 (5 bases each). Trimming shortened V by 1 base and J by 5 bases, and 11 bases separated the two germline ends. CDR1 and CDR2 from the germline V gene are SGHDN and FVKESK. The CDR3 extends over 15 amino acids. CDR3: CASSQGPGRTGELFF. The CDR3 DNA reads TGTGCCAGCAGCCAAGGACCGGGGCGGACCGGGGAGCTGTTTTTT.

This clone has a single count. The V call is TRBV11-3, the J call TRBJ1-1; 7 bases align to TRBD1. V trimming: 7 bases; J trimming: 3 bases; junction bases outside the gene matches: 8. The CDR3 is made up of 14 amino acids. The germline V gene encodes CDR1 SGHNT and CDR2 YENEEA. The CDR3 DNA sequence: TGTGCCAGCACCGCGGACAGGATCTACACTGAAGCTTTCTTT. Protein: CASTADRIYTEAFF.

V usage is TRBV21-1 and J usage is TRBJ2-1; the tabulated D call, TRBD1, remains unverified against the DNA. TRBV21-1 is a documented pseudogene. The CDR3 has 13 amino acids. The CDR3 is CASSRTPQGEQFF. Written as DNA, the CDR3 is TGTGCCAGCAGCAGAACCCCACAGGGGGAGCAGTTCTTC.